Each of the 5 T cell receptor beta chains below was sequenced from the same sample in a study of T cell clonality in common variable immunodeficiency. Sequenced by immunoSEQ multiplex PCR; TCRdb stores in-frame clones only, minus some. The sample offers about 37,000 clones and no singletons, the top ten holding around 3%. Sequenced material: peripheral blood mononuclear cells. The receptors originated from a person between 18 and 75 years old in good health.

This clone has at least ten counts. The read terminates 3 residues ahead of where the CDR3 ends, so the germline J gene completes it. The rearrangement joins TRBV14 to TRBJ2-3; 7 bases fit TRBD1. Germline V gene data show CDR1 as SGHDN and CDR2 as FVKESK. CDR3 length: 15 amino acids. The ends lost 5 bases at V and 5 bases at J; junction bases unmatched: 10. The DNA read from the CDR3 is TGTGCCAGCAGCGCCCAGGGGGTTGTACAAGATACG. As protein: CASSAQGVVQDT. The whole CDR3 is CASSAQGVVQDTQYF.

This clone has at least ten counts. The read ends 3 residues early relative to the CDR3; the germline J gene fills the gap. The J gene is TRBJ2-1, the V gene TRBV14, with TRBD1 matching 7 bases. Germline values: CDR1 SGHDN, CDR2 FVKESK. The CDR3 loop spans 20 amino acids. Germline trimming cut 5 bases from V and 5 bases from J; bases unmatched to any gene: 24. CDR3 DNA (partial): TGTGCCAGCAGCAAAGGGCCCTCAGGGTTCAATCGCAGGGGGAACAATGAG. The encoded protein is CASSKGPSGFNRRGNNE. In full, the CDR3 is CASSKGPSGFNRRGNNEQFF.

This clone was detected ten times or more. The CDR3 end is not reached by the read, which stops 3 residues before it; the germline J gene fills it in. The chain is built from TRBV20-1 and TRBJ2-7, with D possibly TRBD2 on 6 matching bases. Germline CDR1 reads DFQATT; CDR2 reads SNEGSKA (reference sequence). The CDR3 consists of 14 residues. The V end lost 2 bases, the J end lost 1 base, and 12 bases lay between the germline ends. The sequenced CDR3 bases are TGCAGTGCTAGACGTAGCGGTAGGTCCTACGAG. The encoded protein is CSARRSGRSYE. The whole CDR3 protein reads CSARRSGRSYEQYF.

There are many counts of this clone. With the read ending 3 residues before the CDR3 end, the germline J gene is used to fill in that end. This chain connects TRBV11-3 to TRBJ1-1, with 10 bases fitting TRBD1. Looked up from germline, CDR1 is SGHNT and CDR2 is YENEEA. Germline trimming cut 5 bases from V and 6 bases from J; bases unmatched to any gene: 6. The CDR3 has 14 amino acids. The CDR3 bases that were read are TGTGCCAGCAGCCTCGGGACAGGGGACGCTGAA. Translated, it gives CASSLGTGDAE. The CDR3 as a whole reads CASSLGTGDAEAFF.

This clone was seen ten or more times. The read gets to within 3 residues of the CDR3 end, and the germline J gene fills in the rest. The chain couples TRBV5-5 to TRBJ2-3; 10 nucleotides agree with TRBD1. The CDR3 sequence is 15 residues long. The ends lost 4 bases at V and 8 bases at J; junction bases unmatched: 10. The germline gives CDR1 SGHKS, CDR2 YYEKEE (reference sequence). This chain's CDR3 is CASSGRQGARSTQYF. Partial CDR3 DNA: TGTGCCAGCAGCGGACGACAGGGGGCGAGGAGTACG.